The 9 T cell receptor beta chains in this list originate from one sample, sequenced in a study of T-cell memory formation after mild COVID-19. TCRdb re-analysed the 5' RACE reads in MiXCR, keeping a single row per CDR3 protein. Among 250,000 to 300,000 distinct CDR3 sequences listed, about a sixth were seen once. The specimen was PBMCs or a T cell subset sorted from them (not recorded which). These receptors came from a young man who had mild COVID-19 (a few samples of this study predate the infection). Cell type and time point are not known.

Only a few counts were recorded for this clonotype. The chain joins TRBV10-3 to TRBJ2-2, with D possibly TRBD1 on 6 matching bases. The CDR3 is 14 residues long. Trimming stripped 8 bases from V and 6 bases from J, with 16 bases between. Per germline, CDR1 ENHRY and CDR2 SYGVKD. This CDR3 reads CAIGRGKSSGELFF. The DNA for the CDR3 is TGTGCCATCGGTAGGGGGAAGTCCTCCGGGGAGCTGTTTTTT.

This clonotype has a handful of counts. V is TRBV5-4 and J is TRBJ2-6; D remains ambiguous. The ends were cut back, 1 base at V and 1 base at J, with 6 bases in the middle. Germline V gene sequence: CDR1 SGHNT, CDR2 YYREEE (reference sequence). The CDR3 consists of 15 residues. The CDR3 region has the DNA TGTGCCAGCAGCTTGTCCAATTCTGGGGCCAACGTCCTGACTTTC. Its translation: CASSLSNSGANVLTF.

This clonotype was detected only a few times. The chain combines TRBV4-3 with TRBJ2-3, with a weak D call TRBD2 (5 bases). Germline loops: CDR1 LGHNA, CDR2 YSLEER. V lost 1 base to trimming and J lost 4 bases, with 12 bases between them. The CDR3 loop spans 15 amino acids. The DNA of the CDR3 is TGCGCCAGCAGCCAAGTTCGTTCTAGCTCAGATACGCAGTATTTT. This translates into CASSQVRSSSDTQYF.

This clonotype was seen only a few times. The chain is built from TRBV5-1 and TRBJ1-2; 7 nucleotides line up with TRBD1. The CDR3 runs to 13 residues. V was clipped by 4 bases and J by 9 bases; unmatched bases: 9. Germline-derived CDR1 and CDR2 are SGHRS and YFSETQ. CDR3 bases: TGCGCCAGCAGCGAGACAGGGAGCGATAGCTACACCTTC. It is translated as CASSETGSDSYTF. The complete variable domain, with remaining parts taken from reference TRBV5-1 and TRBJ1-2, reads KAGVTQTPRYLIKTRGQQVTLSCSPISGHRSVSWYQQTPGQGLQFLFEYFSETQRNKGNFPGRFSGRQFSNSRSEMNVSTLELGDSALYLCASSETGSDSYTFGSGTRLTVV.

The gene calls are TRBV25-1 and TRBJ2-5; TRBD1 matches at 7 bases. J was trimmed by 5 bases and V by 0 bases; bases with no gene match: 6. The CDR3 consists of 15 residues. The V gene's germline CDR1 is MGHDK and CDR2 SYGVNS. Written as DNA, the CDR3 is TGTGCCAGCAGTGAATATCAGGGGGAAGCGGAGACCCAGTACTTC. Translated: CASSEYQGEAETQYF.

This clonotype was detected only a few times. V and J are TRBV12-3 or TRBV12-4 and TRBJ2-3; D ambiguous. This CDR3 contains 13 residues. The V end lost 6 bases, the J end lost 2 bases, and 9 bases lay between the germline ends. The CDR3 is CASSEGNTDTQYF. CDR3 in DNA: TGTGCCAGCAGCGAAGGGAACACAGATACGCAGTATTTT.

In this sample, this clonotype turned up a few times. The genes are TRBV18 and TRBJ2-3; TRBD1 aligns across 8 bases. The CDR3 is 16 residues long. Germline lookup yields CDR1 KGHSH and CDR2 LQKENI. V shed 4 bases and J 0 bases; nucleotides not matched to a gene: 6. The CDR3 sequence is CASSLHRDRSTDTQYF. Written as DNA, the CDR3 is TGTGCCAGCTCACTACACCGGGACAGGAGCACAGATACGCAGTATTTT.

The chain combines TRBV9 with TRBJ2-3, with D maybe TRBD2 (7 bases). The germline V and J ends were trimmed by 2 bases and 4 bases, with 20 bases remaining between them. The CDR3 has 17 amino acids. Germline values: CDR1 SGDLS, CDR2 YYNGEE. The CDR3 loop reads CASSVGGALPGADTQYF. The CDR3 bases are TGTGCCAGCAGCGTGGGGGGGGCGCTCCCCGGGGCAGATACGCAGTATTTT.

To note about this clonotype: A much more abundant neighbour one base away suggests this may be a read error. The CDR3 here is CASSQPRPSGNTIYF. CDR3 DNA sequence: TGTGCCAGCAGCCAACCCAGGCCCTCTGGAAACACCATATATTTT. The chain has TRBV16 and TRBJ1-3; no firm D call. V was clipped by 2 bases and J by 0 bases, with 8 bases between them. The length of the CDR3 is 15 residues. Looked up from germline, CDR1 is KGHSY and CDR2 is FQNENV. Filled out from reference TRBV16 and TRBJ1-3, the complete variable domain reads GEEVAQTPKHLVRGEGQKAKLYCAPIKGHSYVFWYQQVLKNEFKFLISFQNENVFDETGMPKERFSAKCLPNSPCSLEIQATKLEDSAVYFCASSQPRPSGNTIYFGEGSWLTVV.